Listed below are T cell receptor beta chains from one sample, sequenced in a study of shared clonotypes between healthy human individuals. Method: immunoSEQ multiplex PCR; TCRdb's copy keeps in-frame clones and lacks some. The sample carries hundreds of thousands of clones, about 98% recorded once. The sequencing sample was made of naive CD8+ T cells sorted from blood. These receptors were collected from a man aged 25 to 40 in good health. CDR3s include the opening cysteine and the closing phenylalanine or tryptophan. Each record gives: J gene, clone size, D gene, V gene, CDR3 DNA, CDR3 protein. D genes are given only for firm matches. Rows may omit the clone size; those that give it use once, few, many or a size class.

J gene: TRBJ2-1
clone size: .
D gene: .
V gene: TRBV5-1
CDR3 DNA: TGCGCCAGCAGCTTTCGCAGGGGTTCCTACAATGAGCAGTTCTTC
CDR3 protein: CASSFRRGSYNEQFF

J gene: TRBJ1-5
clone size: .
D gene: .
V gene: TRBV4-1
CDR3 DNA: TGCGCCAGCAGCCAAACCCTTATTAAGGGAGGTGGACAGCCCCAGCATTTT
CDR3 protein: CASSQTLIKGGGQPQHF

J gene: TRBJ2-5
clone size: .
D gene: .
V gene: TRBV7-9
CDR3 DNA: TGTGCCAGCAGCTTAGGATCGCGCCGAAGCCGGTACTTC
CDR3 protein: CASSLGSRRSRYF

J gene: TRBJ2-3
clone size: .
D gene: TRBD2
V gene: TRBV18
CDR3 DNA: TGTGCCAGCTCAACCCAAGCGGGAGGCGCCACAGATACGCAGTATTTT
CDR3 protein: CASSTQAGGATDTQYF

J gene: TRBJ2-7
clone size: .
D gene: .
V gene: TRBV14
CDR3 DNA: TGTGCCAGCAGCCAGACAGGCTACGAGCAGTACTTC
CDR3 protein: CASSQTGYEQYF

J gene: TRBJ2-1
clone size: once
D gene: .
V gene: TRBV29-1
CDR3 DNA: TGCAGCGTTGAAGAGTTTAGGGGTCGGCTATACAATGAGCAGTTCTTC
CDR3 protein: CSVEEFRGRLYNEQFF

J gene: TRBJ1-5
clone size: .
D gene: TRBD1
V gene: TRBV7-9
CDR3 DNA: TGTGCCAGCAGCTTCAAAGCACAGGGGGCTGATCAGCCCCAGCATTTT
CDR3 protein: CASSFKAQGADQPQHF

J gene: TRBJ1-1
clone size: .
D gene: .
V gene: TRBV4-1
CDR3 DNA: TGCGCCAGCAGCCAAGAGGGGGGATTGAACACTGAAGCTTTCTTT
CDR3 protein: CASSQEGGLNTEAFF

J gene: TRBJ1-2
clone size: .
D gene: TRBD1
V gene: TRBV5-4
CDR3 DNA: TGTGCCAGCAGCTTGTTAAGGGACAGGGGGCTGGGCGGCTACACCTTC
CDR3 protein: CASSLLRDRGLGGYTF

J gene: TRBJ2-1
clone size: .
D gene: TRBD2
V gene: TRBV29-1
CDR3 DNA: TGCAGCGTTGAGACTACTAGCGGAGAATTATACAATGAGCAGTTCTTC
CDR3 protein: CSVETTSGELYNEQFF

J gene: TRBJ2-3
clone size: .
D gene: TRBD2
V gene: TRBV9
CDR3 DNA: TGTGCCAGCAGCTCCCCACTAGCGGTTAGCGCTAATCCTAGCACAGATACGCAGTATTTT
CDR3 protein: CASSSPLAVSANPSTDTQYF

J gene: TRBJ2-2
clone size: .
D gene: .
V gene: TRBV11-2
CDR3 DNA: TGTGCCAGCAGCTTAGACGAGTGGGACCTGGGCACCGGGGAGCTGTTTTTT
CDR3 protein: CASSLDEWDLGTGELFF